This T cell receptor beta chain came from a study of T cell changes during pregnancy in multiple sclerosis. The method was immunoSEQ multiplex PCR; TCRdb's version includes in-frame clones alone and lacks a portion of them. The sample yields about 71,000 clones, roughly 92% seen once. J gave up 6 bases and V 1 base, and 7 bases lay outside the gene matches. The CDR3 spans 17 residues. Per the germline V gene, CDR1 is KGHSH and CDR2 is LQKENI. The chain employs TRBV18 and TRBJ1-5, with 12 bases lining up with TRBD1. This sequence was found in a female donor with multiple sclerosis, enrolled in a pregnancy study. The sequences come from peripheral blood, collected in the third trimester of pregnancy. The CDR3 nucleotides are TGTGCCAGCTCACCACTACCCGGGACAGGGGGCAGTCAGCCCCAGCATTTT. Amino acid sequence: CASSPLPGTGGSQPQHF.